These 31 T cell receptor beta chains came from one sample sequenced in a study of cytotoxic CD8 clonotypes in ibrutinib-treated CLL. Here immunoSEQ multiplex PCR was the method, and the copy in TCRdb shows in-frame clones only, minus some. This sample has roughly 160,000 clones, with 70% to 85% found just once. The sequences come from PBMCs, collected after 24 months of ibrutinib treatment. These receptors came from a human donor with chronic lymphocytic leukemia.

The CDR3 DNA is TGTGCCAGCAGCACAGACCCGATCCGGCATTTT. The encoded protein is CASSTDPIRHF. The chain uses TRBV9 and TRBJ1-5; no definite D call. This CDR3 has 11 residues. Germline CDR1 and CDR2: SGDLS and YYNGEE. Trimming stripped 4 bases from V and 15 bases from J, with 14 bases between.

The chain is built from TRBV7-9 and TRBJ2-6, with 8 nucleotides matching TRBD1. CDR1 SEHNR and CDR2 FQNEAQ come from the germline V gene (reference sequence). J was trimmed by 2 bases and V by 5 bases; bases with no gene match: 2. The CDR3 is 15 residues long. The CDR3 coding sequence is TGTGCCAGCAGCCAGGGACAGGCTGGGGCCAACGTCCTGACTTTC. Translated: CASSQGQAGANVLTF.

The V and J genes are TRBV14 and TRBJ2-3; TRBD1 matches 10 bases. Germline loops: CDR1 SGHDN, CDR2 FVKESK. The CDR3 loop spans 18 amino acids. The V gene end was trimmed by 0 bases and the J gene end by 4 bases; junction bases not matched to a gene: 10. The CDR3 here is CASSQDDARQGASDTQYF. The CDR3, as DNA: TGTGCCAGCAGCCAAGATGACGCCCGACAGGGGGCATCAGATACGCAGTATTTT.

This chain links TRBV7-6 with TRBJ2-1; 7 nucleotides align to TRBD1. The germline gives CDR1 SGHVS, CDR2 FNYEAQ. The CDR3 covers 17 residues. V was pared by 3 bases and J by 4 bases, with 12 bases of the junction left unmatched. CDR3 in amino acids: CASSLLPLVDRYNEQFF. CDR3 nucleotide sequence: TGTGCCAGCAGCTTGTTACCCCTTGTGGACAGGTACAATGAGCAGTTCTTC.

Of note for this clone: The junction departs from the called germline gene at one end, perhaps through a read error. The chain combines TRBV7-7 with TRBJ2-2; D is unresolved. Germline-derived CDR1 and CDR2 are SSHAT and FNYEAQ (reference sequence). This CDR3 is 16 amino acids long. The CDR3 DNA reads TGTGCTAGCAGCTTAATTTCCGGAACGAACACCGGGGAGCTGTTTTTT. This translates into CASSLISGTNTGELFF. The full variable domain, rest sourced from reference TRBV7-7 and TRBJ2-2, is GAGVSQSPRYKVTKRGQDVTLRCDPISSHATLYWYQQALGQGPEFLTYFNYEAQPDKSGLPSDRFSAERPEGSISTLTIQRTEQRDSAMYRCASSLISGTNTGELFFGEGSRLTVL.

The gene calls are TRBV5-1 and TRBJ1-2; no clear D gene. The CDR3 runs 13 residues. Germline CDR1 reads SGHRS; CDR2 reads YFSETQ. The ends were cut back, 0 bases at V and 2 bases at J, with 5 bases in the middle. The CDR3 is CASSLAGNYGYTF. The CDR3 region has the DNA TGCGCCAGCAGCTTGGCGGGGAACTATGGCTACACCTTC.

This clone was counted ten times or more. The chain recombines TRBV13 with TRBJ1-1, with D hard to call. With 0 bases removed from V and 5 bases from J, the gap between germline ends came to 7 bases. Germline assignment: CDR1 PRHDT and CDR2 FYEKMQ (reference sequence). The CDR3 covers 13 residues. This CDR3 is CASSLGTATEAFF. The CDR3 DNA reads as TGTGCCAGCAGCTTAGGCACGGCTACTGAAGCTTTCTTT. Filled out from reference TRBV13 and TRBJ1-1, the complete variable domain reads AAGVIQSPRHLIKEKRETATLKCYPIPRHDTVYWYQQGPGQDPQFLISFYEKMQSDKGSIPDRFSAQQFSDYHSELNMSSLELGDSALYFCASSLGTATEAFFGQGTRLTVV.

The chain recombines TRBV18 with TRBJ1-1, with TRBD1 matching over 10 bases. The germline CDR1 and CDR2 sequences are KGHSH and LQKENI. The CDR3 loop spans 15 amino acids. Unmatched junction bases numbered 1, after V lost 0 bases and J lost 3 bases. CDR3 nucleotide sequence: TGTGCCAGCTCACCACCGACAGGGGGCTACACTGAAGCTTTCTTT. Its translation is CASSPPTGGYTEAFF.

This sequence joins TRBV19 and TRBJ1-5, with D uncertain. Deletions cut 3 bases from V and 1 base from J, with 16 bases between. There are 17 residues in the CDR3. Germline CDR1 is LNHDA and CDR2 is SQIVND (reference sequence). DNA for the CDR3: TGTGCCAGTAGTATCGTCGGGAAGGGCAGGAGCAATCAGCCCCAGCATTTT. Protein product: CASSIVGKGRSNQPQHF.

This sequence joins TRBV6-5 and TRBJ1-4; 10 bases are shared with TRBD1. The ends lost 0 bases at V and 7 bases at J; junction bases unmatched: 5. The germline V gene encodes CDR1 MNHEY and CDR2 SVGAGI. The CDR3 is 16 residues long. CDR3 protein: CASSYSGQGLVEKLFF. CDR3 in DNA: TGTGCCAGCAGTTACTCGGGACAGGGGTTAGTTGAAAAACTGTTTTTT.

This clone was seen just once. The chain employs TRBV6-1 and TRBJ1-5; D gene ambiguous. Germline CDR1 reads MNHNS; CDR2 reads SASEGT. Trimming took 2 bases from V and 2 from J, leaving 10 bases between them. This CDR3 comprises 15 residues. The CDR3 sequence: CASSESPIGNQPQHF. CDR3 in DNA: TGTGCCAGCAGTGAAAGCCCAATCGGCAATCAGCCCCAGCATTTT.

This chain links TRBV5-6 with TRBJ1-1; perhaps TRBD1 as D (5 bases). The ends were cut back, 4 bases at V and 4 bases at J, with 17 bases in the middle. CDR1 is SGHDT, CDR2 YYEEEE, per germline. CDR3 length: 15 amino acids. The CDR3 DNA reads as TGTGCCAGCAGCCGGGGCGTCAGTCATCCCACTGAAGCTTTCTTT. This sequence encodes CASSRGVSHPTEAFF. Full variable domain (missing parts from reference TRBV5-6 and TRBJ1-1): DAGVTQSPTHLIKTRGQQVTLRCSPKSGHDTVSWYQQALGQGPQFIFQYYEEEERQRGNFPDRFSGHQFPNYSSELNVNALLLGDSALYLCASSRGVSHPTEAFFGQGTRLTVV.

The gene calls are TRBV19 and TRBJ2-2; unclear D gene. The CDR3 has 16 amino acids. Germline values: CDR1 LNHDA, CDR2 SQIVND (reference sequence). Trimming pared 3 bases from V and 0 bases from J, leaving 11 bases between. The CDR3 coding sequence is TGTGCCAGTAGTATGGTAGCTGGGGCGAACACCGGGGAGCTGTTTTTT. This codes for CASSMVAGANTGELFF.

This chain uses TRBV7-8 with TRBJ2-7; 8 nucleotides agree with TRBD1. V shed 8 bases, J shed 3 bases, and the junction held 6 bases outside the gene matches. The CDR3 is 13 amino acids. The germline gives CDR1 SGHVS, CDR2 FQNEAQ. The CDR3, as DNA: TGTGCCAGCCTCAGAGGACAGGGCTACGAGCAGTACTTC. This encodes CASLRGQGYEQYF.

In its sample, this clone was seen once. The V and J genes are TRBV5-1 and TRBJ2-7, with D maybe TRBD2 (5 bases). Trimming shortened V by 6 bases and J by 4 bases, and 14 bases separated the two germline ends. CDR1 is SGHRS and CDR2 is YFSETQ in the germline V gene. This CDR3 contains 13 residues. CDR3 in DNA: TGCGCCAGCACCCCCGGGATGAATTACGAGCAGTACTTC. This codes for CASTPGMNYEQYF.

The rearrangement joins TRBV6-6 to TRBJ1-1, with D perhaps matching TRBD1 (6 bases). Trimming pared 5 bases from V and 1 base from J, leaving 8 bases between. Germline lookup yields CDR1 MNHNY and CDR2 SVGAGI (reference sequence). The length of the CDR3 is 13 residues. In DNA form, the CDR3 reads TGTGCCAGCAGTAGGGGGGGGAACACTGAAGCTTTCTTT. Amino acids: CASSRGGNTEAFF.

The chain has TRBV9 and TRBJ2-5, with D perhaps TRBD1 (6 bases). Germline V gene lookup returns CDR1 SGDLS and CDR2 YYNGEE. V was clipped by 4 bases and J by 2 bases, with 15 bases between them. The CDR3 length is 15 residues. The CDR3 region is CASSLGSRGQETQYF. CDR3 nucleotides: TGTGCCAGCAGCCTAGGGAGTAGGGGGCAAGAGACCCAGTACTTC.

This chain links TRBV19 with TRBJ2-4, with a tentative D call TRBD1 (6 bases). Germline V gene sequence: CDR1 LNHDA, CDR2 SQIVND (reference sequence). The length of the CDR3 is 16 residues. V was trimmed by 8 bases and J by 0 bases, leaving 17 bases between them. CDR3 protein: CASAPGDNGAKNIQYF. CDR3 nucleotides: TGTGCCAGTGCCCCCGGGGACAACGGAGCCAAAAACATTCAGTACTTC.

This chain links TRBV7-2 with TRBJ2-1; TRBD2 matches at 14 bases. The CDR3 runs 18 residues. V trimming: 5 bases; J trimming: 7 bases; junction bases outside the gene matches: 13. Germline V gives CDR1 SGHTA, CDR2 FQGNSA. CDR3: CASSPRGTSGSLLNEQFF. The CDR3 nucleotides are TGTGCCAGCAGCCCCCGCGGGACTAGCGGGAGTTTGTTAAATGAGCAGTTCTTC.

A word on this clone: One end of the junction fails to match germline, which may point to a read error. This chain links TRBV5-1 with TRBJ2-7; D unresolved. The germline V gene encodes CDR1 SGHRS and CDR2 YFSETQ. This CDR3 contains 8 residues. CDR3 sequence: CASSLDGF. In nucleotides, the CDR3 is TGCGCCAGCAGCTTGGACGGCTTC.

The chain links TRBV19 to TRBJ2-1; no reliable D call. Looked up from germline, CDR1 is LNHDA and CDR2 is SQIVND (reference sequence). Trimming stripped 3 bases from V and 9 bases from J, with 6 bases between. The CDR3 covers 11 residues. The CDR3, as DNA: TGTGCCAGTAGTATGGGCGGTGAGCAGTTCTTC. This codes for CASSMGGEQFF. The full variable domain, in which reference TRBV19 and TRBJ2-1 provide the parts outside the CDR3, is DGGITQSPKYLFRKEGQNVTLSCEQNLNHDAMYWYRQDPGQGLRLIYYSQIVNDFQKGDIAEGYSVSREKKESFPLTVTSAQKNPTAFYLCASSMGGEQFFGPGTRLTVL.

V is TRBV5-6 and J is TRBJ2-7, with 7 bases matching TRBD2. Per the germline V gene, CDR1 is SGHDT and CDR2 is YYEEEE. The CDR3 consists of 17 residues. The V and J ends lost 7 bases and 2 bases, in that order; junction bases with no gene match: 18. CDR3 bases: TGTGCCAGCGGAGGAATTCCAGGGCCCGGACTAGCCTACGAGCAGTACTTC. Protein product: CASGGIPGPGLAYEQYF. The full variable domain, in which reference TRBV5-6 and TRBJ2-7 provide the parts outside the CDR3, is DAGVTQSPTHLIKTRGQQVTLRCSPKSGHDTVSWYQQALGQGPQFIFQYYEEEERQRGNFPDRFSGHQFPNYSSELNVNALLLGDSALYLCASGGIPGPGLAYEQYFGPGTRLTVT.

This chain's CDR3 is CAWSASGQGYEQYF. The CDR3 coding sequence is TGTGCCTGGAGTGCGTCCGGACAGGGCTACGAGCAGTACTTC. The chain employs TRBV30 and TRBJ2-7; TRBD1 matches 8 bases. The CDR3 has 14 amino acids. CDR1 and CDR2 (germline): GTSNPN, SVGIG (reference sequence). Trimming at V came to 1 base and at J to 3 bases, leaving 5 bases not matched to a gene. Drawing the rest from reference TRBV30 and TRBJ2-7, the complete variable domain is SQTIHQWPATLVQPVGSPLSLECTVEGTSNPNLYWYRQAAGRGLQLLFYSVGIGQISSEVPQNLSASRPQDRQFILSSKKLLLSDSGFYLCAWSASGQGYEQYFGPGTRLTVT.

The V gene is TRBV19, the J gene TRBJ2-7, with D possibly matching TRBD1 (5 bases). There are 12 residues in the CDR3. Per the germline V gene, CDR1 is LNHDA and CDR2 is SQIVND (reference sequence). Trimming removed 7 bases at V and 3 bases at J, with 10 bases between. In DNA, the CDR3 is TGTGCCAGTACCGGACACGGCTACGAGCAGTACTTC. This encodes CASTGHGYEQYF.

V is TRBV5-6 and J is TRBJ1-2, with D possibly being TRBD1 (5 bases). Germline V gene sequence: CDR1 SGHDT, CDR2 YYEEEE. The CDR3 consists of 14 residues. Trimming took off 0 bases at V and 4 bases at J, with 10 bases between the two ends. CDR3 DNA: TGTGCCAGCAGCTTGGTTGGACAAACCTATGGCTACACCTTC. Its protein product is CASSLVGQTYGYTF.

The chain combines TRBV7-3 with TRBJ2-1; 7 bases are shared with TRBD2. The CDR3 is 16 residues long. After removal of 7 bases from V and 0 bases from J, the junction contained 9 bases not matched to a gene. The germline V gene has CDR1 SGHTA and CDR2 FQGTGA. CDR3 coding DNA: TGTGCCAGCAACCTACGACTAGCAGGCTCCTACAATGAGCAGTTCTTC. It encodes CASNLRLAGSYNEQFF.

V gene TRBV6-5 combines with J gene TRBJ1-2, with D unclear. CDR1 and CDR2 from the germline V gene are MNHEY and SVGAGI. V lost 7 bases and J lost 7, with 19 bases in between. The CDR3 runs 14 residues. The CDR3 DNA sequence: TGTGCCAGCAAACTCGACGGAGCCTCCCGTGGCTACACCTTC. This codes for CASKLDGASRGYTF.

This rearrangement joins TRBV19 to TRBJ1-1; D perhaps matches TRBD1 (5 bases). CDR3 length: 15 amino acids. Trimming removed 6 bases from V and 0 bases from J, with 14 bases in between. The V gene's germline CDR1 is LNHDA and CDR2 SQIVND (reference sequence). CDR3 nucleotide sequence: TGTGCCAGTAGACCCCGGGGGGGGATGAACACTGAAGCTTTCTTT. Translated, it gives CASRPRGGMNTEAFF.

This clone was seen a single time. The chain recombines TRBV28 with TRBJ2-1; the match to TRBD2 covers 9 bases. The V gene end was trimmed by 8 bases and the J gene end by 6 bases; junction bases not matched to a gene: 5. The CDR3 runs to 13 residues. From germline, CDR1 is MDHEN and CDR2 SYDVKM. The CDR3 nucleotides read TGTGCCAGCTGGACTAGCGCGCGCAATGAGCAGTTCTTC. Protein product: CASWTSARNEQFF.

The V and J genes are TRBV7-9 and TRBJ2-4; D is unclear. The CDR3 covers 14 residues. Germline CDR1 is SEHNR and CDR2 is FQNEAQ (reference sequence). Trimming took off 5 bases at V and 1 base at J, with 9 bases between the two ends. The CDR3 loop is CASSQSIAKNIQYF. The CDR3 coding sequence is TGTGCCAGCAGCCAATCGATCGCCAAAAACATTCAGTACTTC. Complete variable domain (other parts from reference TRBV7-9 and TRBJ2-4): DTGVSQNPRHKITKRGQNVTFRCDPISEHNRLYWYRQTLGQGPEFLTYFQNEAQLEKSRLLSDRFSAERPKGSFSTLEIQRTEQGDSAMYLCASSQSIAKNIQYFGAGTRLSVL.

The V call is TRBV7-8, the J call TRBJ1-1; D gene ambiguous. Deletions cut 2 bases from V and 3 bases from J, with 10 bases between. CDR3 length equals 14 residues. Germline-derived CDR1 and CDR2 are SGHVS and FQNEAQ. The CDR3 bases are TGTGCCAGCAGCTTATCGCGCGACTACACTGAAGCTTTCTTT. Translation gives CASSLSRDYTEAFF.